This T cell receptor (beta chain) was documented in a study of blood T cell repertoires in COVID-19 (dated by TCRdb to 2020 to 2021). Some background on the complete study: The collaborator samples originated in the United States, Italy and Spain and spanned the acute and convalescent phases of COVID-19. A de-identified subject ID, COVID-19 status, age in years and sex were almost always included in the sample metadata. The repertoires were released in a freely available public database meant as a resource for research on the immune response to SARS-CoV-2. The material from the prospective study consisted of cDNA or gDNA derived from T cells, B-cell-depleted T cells, or PBMCs. HLA class I and class II types, where available, came from metadata supplied by the sample provider rather than from assay-based typing. The dataset comprised deeply sampled blood TCRbeta repertoires from subjects exposed to, actively infected with, or recovered from COVID-19. The samples were drawn from the first 160 participants of the ongoing ImmuneRACE study and from 1,254 subjects provided by 6 global collaborators. Broader findings and caveats from the paper: How much clinical and demographic metadata was included differed by source and by participant, and the metadata was provided uncurated.

The table lists this clone with a count of one. It has no known antigen specificity. It has no much larger one-base neighbor in the sample; base qualities were not kept. Here V drops 0 bases and J drops 4 bases, and the junction holds 6 bases not matched to any gene. CDR1 and CDR2 were assigned from the germline V gene as LGHNA and YNFKEQ. From the cysteine through the phenylalanine, the CDR3 covers 17 amino acids. Of all the DNA, just the CDR3 is kept, 51 bases in frame from base 1. Each collaborating institution followed its own protocols to collect whole blood in K2EDTA tubes. For TCRbeta analysis, collaborators shipped samples as frozen whole blood, isolated PBMCs, or DNA extracted from either of those sample types. TCRbeta CDR3 regions were amplified from genomic DNA by means of the immunoSEQ Assay, a bias-controlled multiplex PCR. As for the original processing: Within the assay, amplification of reference gene primers was used to estimate how many nucleated cells each sample contained. Sequence reads were collapsed and filtered to measure the absolute abundance of every unique TCRbeta CDR3 rearrangement. For each sample, productive Simpson clonality was calculated as the square root of Simpson's diversity index over productive rearrangements. Sourced from immuneACCESS, this table was stored by TCRdb with only in-frame sequences that have V and J called. A share of the clones is absent; for the studies checked, an unresolved V gene accounts for under half, and the remainder has no known explanation. V and J calls and clone size are given by that table; D and trimming were obtained from the DNA. The sample table holds fewer than 250,000 clones, of which approximately 84% were seen once. The ten largest clones capture 1.9% of the sample.

The receptor chain draws on TRBV4-2 and TRBJ1-6, and 7 bases in between align with TRBD1. Sequencing used peripheral blood. This sequence originates from a woman of 80 years or more with acute or convalescent COVID-19. The CDR3 in this case is CASSQDGSGGYNSPLHF. The sequenced DNA is TGTGCCAGCAGCCAAGACGGGTCAGGGGGTTATAATTCACCCCTCCACTTT.